This entry lists 8 T cell receptor beta chains sequenced from one sample in a study of human T cells and chemical hapten exposure. TCRdb reprocessed the RACE reads with MiXCR, giving one entry per CDR3 protein. The sample consists of about 77,000 distinct CDR3 sequences, about 8.6% of them appearing once. The time point: healthy volunteer bleed at 6 weeks. Extraction yielded total RNA from whole blood (unfractionated). Sequenced material: whole blood. The receptors were sampled from a female donor in good health. Some clones in this sample may be carry-over from other donors' samples.

This clonotype was recorded once. This may be a read error: a much more frequent sequence differs by one nucleotide. The chain links TRBV29-1 to TRBJ2-3, with 14 nucleotides matching TRBD2. J gave up 4 bases and V 3 bases, and 12 bases lay outside the gene matches. Germline V gene data show CDR1 as SQVTM and CDR2 as ANQGSEA. The CDR3 spans 18 residues. The DNA of the CDR3 is TGCAGCGTTGATAGGATCGTGGAGGGACTAGCGGGGGCAGATACGCAGTATTTT. Its protein product is CSVDRIVEGLAGADTQYF.

The table lists this clonotype with a few counts. V is TRBV30 and J is TRBJ2-7; 9 bases are a match to TRBD1. The junction had 8 bases not matched to a gene; V was cut back by 5 bases and J by 3 bases. This CDR3 comprises 14 residues. Germline-derived CDR1 and CDR2 are GTSNPN and SVGIG (reference sequence). The CDR3 DNA reads as TGTGCCTGGGCACCGGGACAGGGCGACTACGAGCAGTACTTC. Its protein product is CAWAPGQGDYEQYF.

The chain recombines TRBV6-5 with TRBJ1-5; D call uncertain. The CDR3 runs 13 residues. Deletions cut 6 bases from V and 4 bases from J, with 10 bases between. Germline V gives CDR1 MNHEY, CDR2 SVGAGI. In DNA form, the CDR3 reads TGTGCCAGCAGACCGAGCAGAAATCAGCCCCAGCATTTT. It encodes CASRPSRNQPQHF.

The rearrangement uses TRBV6-5 and TRBJ1-2; 10 nucleotides line up with TRBD1. The V and J ends lost 6 bases and 6 bases, in that order; junction bases with no gene match: 7. Germline CDR1 reads MNHEY; CDR2 reads SVGAGI. The CDR3 is 14 amino acids. The CDR3 reads CASSYDRGRNGYTF. The CDR3 nucleotides are TGTGCCAGCAGCTATGACAGGGGGCGGAATGGCTACACCTTC.

This clonotype was seen many times. The rearrangement joins TRBV4-2 to TRBJ1-4; the match to TRBD1 covers 9 bases. V shed 6 bases and J 6 bases; nucleotides not matched to a gene: 5. This CDR3 spans 14 amino acids. CDR1 is LGHNA, CDR2 YNFKEQ, per germline. This chain's CDR3 is CASRHRGRDEKLFF. The CDR3 DNA sequence: TGTGCCAGCAGACACAGGGGGCGCGATGAAAAACTGTTTTTT.

This clonotype was detected ten times or more. The CDR3 loop is CASTSSGQGSAEAFF. DNA of the CDR3: TGTGCCAGCACATCTTCAGGACAGGGCAGCGCTGAAGCTTTCTTT. J is TRBJ1-1 and V is TRBV6-5, with 8 bases aligning to TRBD1. Germline V gene sequence: CDR1 MNHEY, CDR2 SVGAGI. J gave up 6 bases and V 7 bases, and 13 bases lay outside the gene matches. The CDR3 has 15 residues.

The V call is TRBV5-8, the J call TRBJ1-2; D remains ambiguous. V was shortened by 2 bases and J by 6 bases, with 5 bases between the two germline ends. Germline CDR1 and CDR2: SGHTS and YDEGEE. CDR3 length: 11 amino acids. The CDR3, as DNA: TGTGCCAGCAGCTTTGGCGATGGCTACACCTTC. Its protein is CASSFGDGYTF.

In the case of this clonotype: With a much larger clone just one base away, this may be a read error. The chain employs TRBV27 and TRBJ2-7; a possible D gene is TRBD1 (6 bases). This CDR3 has 13 amino acids. CDR1 and CDR2 (germline): MNHEY, SMNVEV (reference sequence). CDR3 residues: CVSRDIRWGEQYF. The CDR3 DNA reads TGTGTCAGCCGGGACATACGATGGGGGGAGCAGTACTTC.